The text below deals with one T cell receptor (beta chain). What it binds is not known. The sample belongs to a study of cytomegalovirus exposure and HLA in healthy donors. Primers: 60 Vbeta forward and 13 Jbeta reverse. TCRdb's copy holds only in-frame clones and misses some; the assay was immunoSEQ multiplex PCR. Here the sample spans roughly 190,000 clones, 75% to 80% being singletons. Study conclusions and caveats: Listed as cytomegalovirus-associated were 150 or so TCR beta chains.

The V gene's germline CDR1 is MDHEN and CDR2 SYDVKM. CDR3 size: 15 residues. J was trimmed by 7 bases and V by 3 bases; bases with no gene match: 12. V usage is TRBV28 and J usage is TRBJ2-7, with 7 bases matching TRBD1. This receptor was identified in a woman in her 30s in good health and CMV-seropositive. Sequences were obtained from PBMCs. The CDR3 region is CASSFRDRALGEQYF. Here the CDR3 DNA reads TGTGCCAGCAGTTTTAGGGACAGAGCCCTAGGTGAGCAGTACTTC.